Listed below are T cell receptor beta chains from one sample, sequenced in a study of PD-1 blockade in classical Hodgkin lymphoma. Using immunoSEQ multiplex PCR, the repertoire was profiled, and TCRdb retains in-frame clones only, with some absent. The sample lists about 33,000 clones; about 70% were seen once. The starting material was peripheral blood mononuclear cells (PBMCs), obtained before the fourth cycle of nivolumab. These receptors originate from a human donor with classical Hodgkin lymphoma. The CDR3 runs from the conserved cysteine through the conserved F or W. Each record gives: J gene, V gene, CDR3 protein.

J gene: TRBJ2-5
V gene: TRBV29-1
CDR3 protein: CSVGGLPETQYF

J gene: TRBJ2-7
V gene: TRBV6-5
CDR3 protein: CASSYSITGYEQYF

J gene: TRBJ2-2
V gene: TRBV9
CDR3 protein: CASSPRSANTGELFF

J gene: TRBJ1-1
V gene: TRBV5-6
CDR3 protein: CASSLVNTEAFF

J gene: TRBJ1-6
V gene: TRBV30
CDR3 protein: CAWSVGQYNSPLHF

J gene: TRBJ1-1
V gene: TRBV7-9
CDR3 protein: CASSSQGAEAFF

J gene: TRBJ1-2
V gene: TRBV28
CDR3 protein: CASSLGAVYTF

J gene: TRBJ2-5
V gene: TRBV30
CDR3 protein: CAWRRGTFQETQYF

J gene: TRBJ1-5
V gene: TRBV19
CDR3 protein: CASNSRDYSNQPQHF

J gene: TRBJ1-3
V gene: TRBV18
CDR3 protein: CASSIRQGASAGNTIYF

J gene: TRBJ2-1
V gene: TRBV14
CDR3 protein: CASSQHDSLRDNEQFF

J gene: TRBJ1-1
V gene: TRBV19
CDR3 protein: CASSIVRHRQGLRDTEAFF

J gene: TRBJ2-2
V gene: TRBV4-2
CDR3 protein: CASSQASSGSQTGELFF

J gene: TRBJ1-2
V gene: TRBV9
CDR3 protein: CASSRPQNGYTF

J gene: TRBJ1-1
V gene: TRBV4-1
CDR3 protein: CASSPPFGTEAFF

J gene: TRBJ1-1
V gene: TRBV6-5
CDR3 protein: CASSYSGLVTEAFF

J gene: TRBJ2-3
V gene: TRBV7-2
CDR3 protein: CASTNGQRGATDTQYF

J gene: TRBJ1-5
V gene: TRBV5-6
CDR3 protein: CASSLGGSNQPQHF

J gene: TRBJ1-2
V gene: TRBV27
CDR3 protein: CASSPFPPPRTEYGYTF

J gene: TRBJ2-6
V gene: TRBV7-9
CDR3 protein: CASRYRGSGANVLTF

J gene: TRBJ1-2
V gene: TRBV7-9
CDR3 protein: CASSSLTGSQGYTF

J gene: TRBJ2-3
V gene: TRBV27
CDR3 protein: CASSLEGARTDTQYF

J gene: .
V gene: TRBV14
CDR3 protein: CASSQVTHEQYF

J gene: TRBJ1-5
V gene: TRBV6-1
CDR3 protein: CAGTGQGSDQPQHF

J gene: TRBJ2-3
V gene: TRBV4-3
CDR3 protein: CASSQDNRGGGTQYF

J gene: TRBJ2-7
V gene: TRBV7-7
CDR3 protein: CASSSGLAGPSYEQYF

J gene: TRBJ2-1
V gene: TRBV7-3
CDR3 protein: CASSLDPRRQYEVKQFF

J gene: TRBJ1-2
V gene: TRBV19
CDR3 protein: CASSIGGNYGYTF

J gene: TRBJ1-2
V gene: TRBV10-3
CDR3 protein: CAISESGQGKDGYTF

J gene: TRBJ2-2
V gene: TRBV10-1
CDR3 protein: CASSETHGTGELFF

J gene: TRBJ2-1
V gene: TRBV7-9
CDR3 protein: CASSLTVTEQFF

J gene: TRBJ1-4
V gene: TRBV29-1
CDR3 protein: CSVEGPLTGGGEKLFF

J gene: TRBJ1-5
V gene: TRBV28
CDR3 protein: CASSLLDRGDDQPQHF

J gene: TRBJ1-1
V gene: TRBV30
CDR3 protein: CASQTLGATEAFF

J gene: TRBJ2-3
V gene: TRBV9
CDR3 protein: CASSVKLAGLGTQYF

J gene: TRBJ1-1
V gene: TRBV19
CDR3 protein: CAISQGLDTEAFF

J gene: TRBJ1-5
V gene: TRBV15
CDR3 protein: CATSIDDRGANQPQHF

J gene: TRBJ1-2
V gene: TRBV5-6
CDR3 protein: CASSRTDRGKDRYTF

J gene: TRBJ2-2
V gene: TRBV7-9
CDR3 protein: CASSLEMECLFF

J gene: TRBJ2-7
V gene: TRBV29-1
CDR3 protein: CSVEGERASSYEQYF

J gene: TRBJ1-1
V gene: TRBV30
CDR3 protein: CACNREKTEAFF

J gene: TRBJ2-5
V gene: TRBV19
CDR3 protein: CASSLGTGFQETQYF

J gene: TRBJ1-1
V gene: TRBV9
CDR3 protein: CASSVGRGNTEAFF

J gene: TRBJ2-7
V gene: TRBV28
CDR3 protein: CASSSSRTGRREQYF

J gene: TRBJ2-3
V gene: TRBV7-9
CDR3 protein: CASSSTGPGADTQYF

J gene: TRBJ2-3
V gene: TRBV14
CDR3 protein: CASSQVTWGSHLPDTQYF

J gene: TRBJ1-1
V gene: TRBV28
CDR3 protein: CASTLIRGEAFF

J gene: TRBJ1-6
V gene: TRBV4-3
CDR3 protein: CASSQDLGVQSPLHF

J gene: TRBJ2-2
V gene: TRBV7-6
CDR3 protein: CASSKDFQNTGELFF

J gene: TRBJ2-1
V gene: TRBV10-2
CDR3 protein: CASSLAGGYNEQFF

J gene: TRBJ2-1
V gene: TRBV6-4
CDR3 protein: CASSVQGNPYNEQFF

J gene: TRBJ1-2
V gene: TRBV13
CDR3 protein: CASSLGRSLGNFYGYTF

J gene: TRBJ1-2
V gene: TRBV9
CDR3 protein: CASSVRGETYGYTF